Below are 6 T cell receptor beta chains sequenced from a single sample in a study of early T cells in non-severe SARS-CoV-2 infection. TCRdb re-called the 5' RACE reads with MiXCR, one entry per CDR3 protein. The table records some 80,000 distinct CDR3 sequences, 5% of them present only once. This specimen was whole blood, taken at baseline. The source is an adult who was a healthcare worker with PCR-confirmed SARS-CoV-2 infection or an uninfected control (not recorded which).

This clonotype was counted at least ten times. V is TRBV5-5 and J is TRBJ1-1; no reliable D call. Trimming shortened V by 5 bases and J by 2 bases, and 7 bases separated the two germline ends. The length of the CDR3 is 12 residues. Germline loops: CDR1 SGHKS, CDR2 YYEKEE (reference sequence). The CDR3 region has the DNA TGTGCCAGCAGAGTGGGTAACACTGAAGCTTTCTTT. Its translation is CASRVGNTEAFF.

This clonotype was recorded a few times. The V gene is TRBV7-9, the J gene TRBJ2-1; no reliable D call. V lost 6 bases and J lost 7, with 19 bases in between. The CDR3 length is 15 residues. Germline V gene lookup returns CDR1 SEHNR and CDR2 FQNEAQ (reference sequence). The CDR3 loop reads CASSYNSRWKNEQFF. The DNA of the CDR3 is TGTGCCAGCAGTTATAATAGCAGATGGAAAAATGAGCAGTTCTTC.

This clonotype was seen at least ten times. V usage is TRBV20-1 and J usage is TRBJ1-1; the D gene is possibly TRBD1 (6 bases). Germline values: CDR1 DFQATT, CDR2 SNEGSKA (reference sequence). CDR3 length equals 16 residues. The V end was cut by 7 bases, the J end by 0 bases, with 21 bases between. The CDR3 DNA is TGCAGTGTATTACAAGACAGGATCGAGATGAACACTGAAGCTTTCTTT. It is translated as CSVLQDRIEMNTEAFF.

This clonotype was observed at least ten times. The CDR3 spells CASRGGVEQYF. CDR3 sequence (DNA): TGTGCCAGCAGGGGAGGGGTTGAGCAGTACTTC. The chain uses TRBV2 and TRBJ2-7, with TRBD2 matching over 7 bases. Germline V gives CDR1 SNHLY, CDR2 FYNNEI. This CDR3 has 11 residues. V dropped 6 bases and J dropped 7; count of bases not matched to a gene: 3.

This clonotype was detected many times. The chain uses TRBV12-3 or TRBV12-4 and TRBJ2-3; perhaps TRBD1 as D (6 bases). The CDR3 is made up of 15 amino acids. V was pared by 7 bases and J by 1 base, with 15 bases between. CDR3 amino acids: CASIQQGRGTDTQYF. The CDR3, as DNA: TGTGCCAGCATCCAACAGGGACGGGGCACAGATACGCAGTATTTT.

The sample holds many counts of this clonotype. The rearrangement links TRBV20-1 to TRBJ2-3; 10 bases match TRBD2. The ends lost 7 bases at V and 3 bases at J; junction bases unmatched: 13. The germline CDR1 and CDR2 sequences are DFQATT and SNEGSKA (reference sequence). This CDR3 is 16 amino acids long. CDR3 DNA sequence: TGCAGTGAAAGGAGGCTAGCGGGAGCTGGAACAGATACGCAGTATTTT. Translation: CSERRLAGAGTDTQYF.